The TCR beta chain under discussion was sequenced for a study of PD-L1 blockade in urothelial cancer. Whole-study context: About 85% of the roughly 29 patients comprised males who had bladder-origin urothelial cancer. Analyses were performed on blood at 3 weeks after treatment start (the second dose) and at 6 weeks. Study-wide findings and caveats: Larger 3-week expansion of tumor-associated blood clones was seen in durable-benefit patients.

CDR1 and CDR2 from the germline V gene are SGHTA and FQGNSA. The CDR3 has 16 amino acids. Losses at the gene ends were 0 bases for V and 1 base for J; bases not matched to a gene: 2. Data came from immunoSEQ multiplex PCR; TCRdb stores just in-frame clones and leaves some out. This sample has about 40,000 clones, with 82% found just once. About this clone: Antigen: not known.

Sample numbers ranged from 1 to 8 per patient, encompassing pretreatment and on-treatment collections. The source was PBMCs, collected around atezolizumab (anti-PD-L1) treatment. This clonotype originated in a man in his 60s with urothelial cancer. The chain uses TRBV7-2 and TRBJ1-3; 8 bases fit TRBD1. CDR3 protein: CASSLAGTGSGNTIYF. The CDR3 nucleotides are TGTGCCAGCAGCTTAGCCGGGACAGGATCTGGAAACACCATATATTTT.